These 18 T cell receptor beta chains came from one sample sequenced in a study of early T cells in non-severe SARS-CoV-2 infection. TCRdb reprocessed the 5' RACE reads via MiXCR and lists one record per CDR3 protein. The sample carries approximately 77,000 distinct CDR3 sequences, 10% to 15% recorded once. Sequences were derived from whole blood, sampled at baseline. The receptors shown here come from an adult who was a healthcare worker with PCR-confirmed SARS-CoV-2 infection or an uninfected control (not recorded which). The donor label of this sample is uncertain.

This clonotype was seen at least ten times. The chain is built from TRBV12-5 and TRBJ1-1; D uncertain. Trimming removed 6 bases at V and 3 bases at J, with 14 bases between. This CDR3 is built from 14 residues. In germline, CDR1 is LGHNT, CDR2 FRNRAP. CDR3 sequence reads: CASGSYILDTEAFF. CDR3 coding DNA: TGTGCTAGTGGATCTTACATCCTAGACACTGAAGCTTTCTTT.

This sequence joins TRBV28 and TRBJ2-4; no definite D call. The CDR3 loop spans 13 amino acids. The germline V and J ends were trimmed by 3 bases and 6 bases, with 9 bases remaining between them. Germline V lookup: CDR1 MDHEN, CDR2 SYDVKM. The CDR3 DNA reads TGTGCCAGCAGTTTTTCTGCGACAAACATTCAGTACTTC. Amino acids: CASSFSATNIQYF.

There are many counts of this clonotype. The V call is TRBV20-1, the J call TRBJ1-5; possible D gene TRBD1, 5 bases. The CDR3 is 15 residues long. Trimming stripped 3 bases from V and 2 bases from J, with 14 bases between. In germline, CDR1 is DFQATT, CDR2 SNEGSKA (reference sequence). CDR3 nucleotide sequence: TGCAGTGCTAGGGACACCCTTAGGGGCAATCAGCCCCAGCATTTT. It specifies CSARDTLRGNQPQHF.

This clonotype appeared a few times. This rearrangement joins TRBV4-3 to TRBJ2-7; D call uncertain. Trimming stripped 4 bases from V and 6 bases from J, with 16 bases between. The CDR3 totals 14 residues. Per germline, CDR1 LGHNA and CDR2 YSLEER. CDR3 DNA sequence: TGCGCCAGCAGCCCCCGGATACTAAATGGCGAGCAGTACTTC. Amino acid sequence: CASSPRILNGEQYF.

This chain links TRBV12-3 or TRBV12-4 with TRBJ2-7; TRBD2 agrees at 9 bases. This CDR3 has 15 residues. V shed 1 base, J shed 4 bases, and the junction held 5 bases outside the gene matches. The DNA for the CDR3 is TGTGCCAGCAGTTTAGGGCTAGCGGGGAGATACGAGCAGTACTTC. This encodes CASSLGLAGRYEQYF.

About this clonotype itself: The junction differs from germline at one of its ends, possibly a read error. The rearrangement links TRBV6-2 or TRBV6-3 to TRBJ1-5; D is undetermined. Germline values: CDR1 MNHEY, CDR2 SVGEGT. This CDR3 is 14 amino acids long. For the CDR3, the DNA is TGTGCCAGCAGTAAAAGAGGGTACAATCAGCCCCAGCGTTTT. It yields the protein CASSKRGYNQPQRF.

This clonotype has only a few counts. This rearrangement joins TRBV7-2 to TRBJ2-3; perhaps TRBD2 as D (6 bases). CDR3 length: 15 amino acids. Trimming took off 7 bases at V and 2 bases at J, with 16 bases between the two ends. Germline-derived CDR1 and CDR2 are SGHTA and FQGNSA. The chain's CDR3 is CASTRWGETTDTQYF. The CDR3 coding sequence is TGTGCCAGCACTCGTTGGGGGGAGACCACAGATACGCAGTATTTT.

This chain connects TRBV18 to TRBJ1-2; D possibly corresponds to TRBD1 (5 bases). The CDR3 extends over 14 amino acids. CDR1 and CDR2 from the germline V gene are KGHSH and LQKENI. Trimming left V 0 bases short and J 2 bases short, with 7 bases between. CDR3 DNA sequence: TGTGCCAGCTCACCACCGTCAGGGAACTATGGCTACACCTTC. Translating it yields CASSPPSGNYGYTF.

This clonotype was counted between two and nine times. This chain connects TRBV30 to TRBJ1-1; 7 bases align to TRBD1. Germline trimming cut 3 bases from V and 8 bases from J; bases unmatched to any gene: 9. The CDR3 contains 13 residues. In germline, CDR1 is GTSNPN, CDR2 SVGIG (reference sequence). The CDR3, as DNA: TGTGCCTGGAGCCCGGGACAGAGCCTCGAAGCTTTCTTT. It translates to CAWSPGQSLEAFF. Looking up the rest from reference TRBV30 and TRBJ1-1 gives the full variable domain: SQTIHQWPATLVQPVGSPLSLECTVEGTSNPNLYWYRQAAGRGLQLLFYSVGIGQISSEVPQNLSASRPQDRQFILSSKKLLLSDSGFYLCAWSPGQSLEAFFGQGTRLTVV.

This clonotype has a handful of counts. The CDR3 loop is CASSLRGTMNEQFF. DNA for the CDR3: TGTGCCAGCAGTTTACGGGGAACAATGAATGAGCAGTTCTTC. The chain is built from TRBV12-3 or TRBV12-4 and TRBJ2-1; D might be TRBD2 (5 bases). The CDR3 has 14 amino acids. V was cut by 2 bases and J by 7 bases, with 12 bases left in between.

The genes are TRBV25-1 and TRBJ1-4, with D tentatively TRBD1 (5 bases). The V end lost 4 bases, the J end lost 6 bases, and 9 bases lay between the germline ends. The CDR3 covers 13 residues. In germline, CDR1 is MGHDK, CDR2 SYGVNS. The CDR3 DNA reads TGTGCCAGCAGTGGGGACGGATATGAAAAACTGTTTTTT. It yields the protein CASSGDGYEKLFF.

The rearrangement joins TRBV11-2 to TRBJ2-2, with D hard to call. V gave up 8 bases and J gave up 5 bases, with 21 bases separating them. This CDR3 is 16 amino acids long. The germline CDR1 and CDR2 sequences are SGHAT and FQNNGV. This chain's CDR3 is CASFPTGALGTGELFF. The CDR3 DNA reads TGTGCCAGCTTCCCCACGGGCGCTCTGGGAACCGGGGAGCTGTTTTTT.

There are many counts of this clonotype. The chain has TRBV7-9 and TRBJ2-7; TRBD1 matches at 8 bases. There are 15 residues in the CDR3. With 5 bases clipped from V and 6 bases from J, the junction kept 12 bases outside the gene matches. CDR1 SEHNR and CDR2 FQNEAQ come from the germline V gene (reference sequence). The CDR3 sequence is CASSPAGQGGREQYF. The DNA of the CDR3 is TGTGCCAGCAGCCCGGCCGGACAGGGCGGGCGCGAGCAGTACTTC.

The V call is TRBV29-1, the J call TRBJ1-2; 7 bases are a match to TRBD1. There are 12 residues in the CDR3. Trimming cost V 5 bases and J 4 bases; bases outside gene matches: 4. Germline lookup yields CDR1 SQVTM and CDR2 ANQGSEA. Here the CDR3 reads CSVKGTVYGYTF. In DNA form, the CDR3 reads TGCAGCGTTAAAGGGACAGTCTATGGCTACACCTTC.

This chain connects TRBV2 to TRBJ1-2; TRBD1 is a possible D gene (6 bases). The CDR3 runs to 15 residues. Trimming shortened V by 4 bases and J by 3 bases, and 15 bases separated the two germline ends. The germline V gene has CDR1 SNHLY and CDR2 FYNNEI. The CDR3 DNA follows: TGTGCCAGCAGTGGCGGGGGGGCTGTGGACTATGGCTACACCTTC. It codes for CASSGGGAVDYGYTF.

V gene TRBV12-3 or TRBV12-4 combines with J gene TRBJ1-6; D may be TRBD1 (5 bases). V was cut by 3 bases and J by 5 bases, with 8 bases left in between. This CDR3 has 14 amino acids. CDR3 nucleotide sequence: TGTGCCAGCAGTTTCCAGGGTCATAATTCACCCCTCCACTTT. Translating gives CASSFQGHNSPLHF.

This sequence joins TRBV3-1 and TRBJ2-7; weak D call: TRBD1 (6 bases). The V end was cut by 4 bases, the J end by 0 bases, with 13 bases between. There are 15 residues in the CDR3. Germline assignment: CDR1 LGHDT and CDR2 YNNKEL (reference sequence). CDR3 sequence reads: CASSPGAVASYEQYF. CDR3 DNA sequence: TGTGCCAGCAGCCCAGGGGCGGTTGCCTCCTACGAGCAGTACTTC.

This clonotype has a count of ten or more. V gene TRBV2 combines with J gene TRBJ2-1; the match to TRBD2 covers 8 bases. Germline V CDR1 and CDR2: SNHLY, FYNNEI. The CDR3 has 16 residues. Trimming removed 4 bases from V and 1 base from J; junction bases left unmatched: 6. CDR3 sequence reads: CASSGERERSYNEQFF. CDR3 in DNA: TGTGCCAGCAGTGGTGAGCGGGAGAGGTCCTACAATGAGCAGTTCTTC.